In this sample, the clone carrying this T cell receptor (beta chain) turned up many times. The data are from a study of human T cells and chemical hapten exposure. Time point here: patch test 3, about 24 weeks after DPC sensitization. Treatment denoted: therapeutic diphenylcyclopropenone sensitization with weekly scalp DPC. TCRdb used MiXCR to reprocess the RACE reads, holding one entry per CDR3 protein. This table has tens of thousands of distinct CDR3 sequences, 11% appearing once. Between the trimmed V and J ends, which lost 7 bases and 6 bases, there was a span of 10 bases. The germline V gene encodes CDR1 LNHDA and CDR2 SQIVND (reference sequence). The CDR3 is made up of 12 amino acids.

The sequences come from whole blood, collected in connection with sensitization to the hapten diphenylcyclopropenone (DPC). This clonotype was sampled from a woman between 50 and 59 years old with alopecia areata. Some clones in this sample may be carry-over from other donors' samples. This chain joins TRBV19 and TRBJ1-5; D not certain. CDR3 sequence: CASTVGFQPQHF. As DNA, the CDR3 is TGTGCCAGTACGGTGGGTTTTCAGCCCCAGCATTTT.